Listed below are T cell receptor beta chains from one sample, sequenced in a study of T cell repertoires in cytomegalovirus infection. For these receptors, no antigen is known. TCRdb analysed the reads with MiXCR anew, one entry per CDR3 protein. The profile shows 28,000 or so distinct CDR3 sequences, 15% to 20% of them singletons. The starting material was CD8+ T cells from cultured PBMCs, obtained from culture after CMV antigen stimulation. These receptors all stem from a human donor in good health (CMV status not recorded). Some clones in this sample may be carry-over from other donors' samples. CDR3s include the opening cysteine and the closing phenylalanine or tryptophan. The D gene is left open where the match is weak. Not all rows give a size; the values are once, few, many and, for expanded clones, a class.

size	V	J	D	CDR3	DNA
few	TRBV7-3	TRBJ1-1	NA	CASSFQQGTEAFF	TGTGCCAGCAGCTTCCAACAGGGAACTGAAGCTTTCTTT
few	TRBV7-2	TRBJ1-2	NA	CASSLLGPSFNYGCTF	TGTGCCAGCAGCTTACTAGGGCCTTCGTTCAACTATGGCTGCACCTTC
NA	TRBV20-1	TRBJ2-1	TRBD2	CSARTPGGKFNEQFF	TGCAGTGCTAGGACCCCGGGGGGGAAATTCAATGAGCAGTTCTTC
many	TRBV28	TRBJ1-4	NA	CASSVEIPQDEKLFF	TGTGCCAGCAGCGTTGAGATTCCCCAGGACGAAAAACTGTTTTTT
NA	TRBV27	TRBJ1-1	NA	CASKTGFNTEAFF	TGTGCCAGCAAAACAGGCTTTAACACTGAAGCTTTCTTT
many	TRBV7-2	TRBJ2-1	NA	CASSGGRTNEQFF	TGTGCCAGCAGTGGGGGGAGGACCAATGAGCAGTTCTTC
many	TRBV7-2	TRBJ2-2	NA	CASSLFWRGQSNGELFF	TGTGCCAGCAGCTTATTTTGGCGGGGGCAGTCTAATGGGGAGCTGTTTTTT
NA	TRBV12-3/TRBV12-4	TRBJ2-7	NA	CASSLVGRSYEQYF	TGTGCCAGCAGTTTAGTCGGCCGCTCCTACGAGCAGTACTTC
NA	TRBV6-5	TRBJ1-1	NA	CDSCPTSGRTEAFF	TGTGACAGCTGCCCTACCTCAGGGAGGACTGAAGCTTTCTTT
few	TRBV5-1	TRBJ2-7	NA	CASTSPGNDEQYF	TGCGCCAGCACCTCGCCGGGGAATGACGAGCAGTACTTC
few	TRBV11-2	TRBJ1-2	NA	CASSLEGYGYTF	TGTGCCAGCAGCTTAGAGGGCTATGGCTACACCTTC
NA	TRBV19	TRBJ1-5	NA	CASSNGGAANQPQHF	TGTGCCAGTAGTAATGGAGGGGCTGCTAATCAGCCCCAGCATTTT
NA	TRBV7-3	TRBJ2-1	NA	CASSPDRRHGQFF	TGTGCCAGCAGCCCCGACCGACGACACGGGCAGTTCTTC
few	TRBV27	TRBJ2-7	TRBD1	CASSLTTGVGHEQYF	TGTGCCAGCAGTTTGACGACAGGGGTAGGCCACGAGCAGTACTTC
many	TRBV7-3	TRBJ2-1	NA	CASSSYTGRPLYNEQFF	TGTGCCAGCAGCTCCTATACGGGTAGACCCCTTTACAATGAGCAGTTCTTC
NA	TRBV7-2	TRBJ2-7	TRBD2	CASSLVSGSSYEQYF	TGTGCCAGCAGCTTAGTTAGCGGGAGCTCCTACGAGCAGTACTTC
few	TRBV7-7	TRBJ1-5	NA	CASSLEGGVTNQPQHF	TGTGCCAGCAGCTTAGAGGGCGGAGTCACCAATCAGCCCCAGCATTTT
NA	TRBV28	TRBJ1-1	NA	CASGPGRQNTEAFF	TGTGCCAGCGGTCCCGGACGACAGAACACTGAAGCTTTCTTT
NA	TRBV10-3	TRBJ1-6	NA	CAISEGGPHNSPLHF	TGTGCCATCAGTGAAGGAGGACCGCATAATTCACCCCTCCACTTT
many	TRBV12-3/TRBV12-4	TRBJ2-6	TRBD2	CASRALAGGPRSGANVLTF	TGTGCCAGCAGGGCCCTAGCGGGGGGGCCCCGCTCTGGGGCCAACGTCCTGACTTTC
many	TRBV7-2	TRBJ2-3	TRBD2	CASSSRTSGRAGTQYF	TGTGCCAGCAGCTCGCGGACTAGCGGGAGGGCCGGTACGCAGTATTTT
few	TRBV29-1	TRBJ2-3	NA	CSVFRGTADTQYF	TGCAGCGTTTTTAGGGGGACTGCAGATACGCAGTATTTT
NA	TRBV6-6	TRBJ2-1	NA	CASSYSGTYNNEQFF	TGTGCCAGCAGTTACTCCGGGACTTATAACAATGAGCAGTTCTTC
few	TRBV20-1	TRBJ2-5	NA	CSAREGSRWQIGETQYF	TGCAGTGCTAGAGAAGGTTCCCGCTGGCAAATAGGAGAGACCCAGTACTTC
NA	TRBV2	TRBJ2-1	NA	CASSQSGYNEQFF	TGTGCCAGCAGTCAAAGCGGGTACAATGAGCAGTTCTTC
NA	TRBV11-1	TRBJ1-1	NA	CASSLPEAFF	TGTGCCAGCAGCTTACCTGAAGCTTTCTTT
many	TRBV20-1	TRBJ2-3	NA	CSARGGSGRFSTDTQYF	TGCAGTGCTAGAGGGGGTTCGGGGAGATTTAGCACAGATACGCAGTATTTT
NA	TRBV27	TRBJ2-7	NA	CASSLRSLDEQYF	TGTGCCAGCAGTTTAAGGTCTTTGGACGAGCAGTACTTC